A selection of T cell receptor beta chains follows, all from one sample in a study of T cells in Graves' hyperthyroidism and ophthalmopathy. In TCRdb, the multiplex PCR reads were re-called with MiXCR into one record per CDR3 protein. This sample has around 530,000 distinct CDR3 sequences; 17% occur once, and the top ten carry about 16%. Source material: blood. The receptors here all came from a young woman with Graves' ophthalmopathy. CDR3s include the opening cysteine and the closing phenylalanine or tryptophan. Fields, in order: clone size, V gene, D gene, J gene, CDR3 protein, CDR3 DNA. A D gene is named only where the DNA matches it firmly. Rows give clone size only sometimes, using once, few, many, or a class for an expanded clone.

.	TRBV25-1	.	TRBJ2-1	CASSEESSGTTYNEQFF	TGTGCCAGCAGTGAAGAGTCGTCCGGGACCACGTACAATGAGCAGTTCTTC
.	TRBV5-1	TRBD1	TRBJ1-1	CASRGQPNTEAFF	TGCGCCAGCAGGGGACAGCCGAACACTGAAGCTTTCTTT
few	TRBV5-1	.	TRBJ1-1	CASQAGGGGDSEAFF	TGCGCCAGCCAGGCGGGGGGGGGTGGCGATTCTGAAGCTTTCTTT
many	TRBV11-2	.	TRBJ1-2	CASSLEEVGGYGYTF	TGTGCCAGCAGCTTAGAGGAGGTTGGGGGCTATGGCTACACCTTC
once	TRBV29-1	TRBD2	TRBJ2-3	CSVEGVAGGNTGTQYF	TGCAGCGTTGAAGGGGTAGCGGGGGGCAACACAGGTACGCAGTATTTT
few	TRBV11-1	.	TRBJ2-5	CASSAVVGTITQETQYF	TGTGCCAGCAGCGCAGTTGTCGGGACCATAACACAAGAGACCCAGTACTTC
many	TRBV30	.	TRBJ1-2	CAWSPRTSDGYTF	TGTGCCTGGAGTCCTAGGACCTCGGATGGCTACACCTTC
few	TRBV12-3/TRBV12-4	.	TRBJ2-5	CASSLHRQETQYF	TGTGCCAGCAGTTTGCACCGCCAAGAGACCCAGTACTTC
many	TRBV7-6	TRBD1	TRBJ2-1	CASSLVGQGSNEQFF	TGTGCCAGCAGCTTAGTAGGACAGGGATCAAATGAGCAGTTCTTC
.	TRBV7-6	TRBD2	TRBJ2-7	CASSLRLAGGLTYEQYF	TGTGCCAGCAGCTTAAGACTAGCGGGGGGACTGACCTACGAGCAGTACTTC
many	TRBV10-2	.	TRBJ1-1	CASSDWNTEAFF	TGCGCCAGCAGTGATTGGAACACTGAAGCTTTCTTT
few	TRBV18	.	TRBJ1-1	CASSPRLPGMSTEAFF	TGTGCCAGCTCACCACGCCTACCGGGGATGAGCACTGAAGCTTTCTTT
many	TRBV18	TRBD1	TRBJ2-7	CASSLGFRDRYEQYF	TGTGCCAGCTCACTGGGGTTCCGGGACAGATACGAGCAGTACTTC
.	TRBV24-1	TRBD2	TRBJ2-1	CATSDGGGGLYNEQFF	TGTGCCACCAGTGATGGTGGCGGGGGGCTCTACAATGAGCAGTTCTTC
.	TRBV5-1	.	TRBJ1-4	CANSHSGGNEKLFF	TGCGCCAACAGCCATTCCGGAGGTAATGAAAAACTGTTTTTT
many	TRBV2	.	TRBJ1-2	CASRGEGGSDGYTF	TGTGCCAGCAGAGGGGAGGGCGGTTCGGATGGCTACACCTTC
.	TRBV9	.	TRBJ2-6	CASSPRGNWEISGANVLTF	TGTGCCAGCAGCCCGAGGGGGAATTGGGAGATATCTGGGGCCAACGTCCTGACTTTC
many	TRBV24-1	.	TRBJ1-5	CATRHGTQDSNQPQHF	TGTGCCACCAGGCATGGGACCCAGGATAGCAATCAGCCCCAGCATTTT
many	TRBV30	.	TRBJ2-7	CAANPGQSYEQYF	TGTGCCGCCAACCCGGGGCAATCCTACGAGCAGTACTTC
many	TRBV7-9	.	TRBJ2-7	CASSLAGRDSDYEQYF	TGTGCCAGCAGCTTAGCGGGCCGGGACTCGGACTACGAGCAGTACTTC
.	TRBV7-8	.	TRBJ2-7	CASSLQPSYEQYF	TGTGCCAGCAGCTTACAACCCTCCTACGAGCAGTACTTC
.	TRBV11-3	TRBD1	TRBJ2-1	CASSHGTGGGEQFF	TGTGCCAGCAGCCACGGGACAGGGGGCGGTGAGCAGTTCTTC
many	TRBV7-6	.	TRBJ1-2	CASSPQGPQRNYGYTF	TGTGCCAGCAGCCCCCAGGGACCACAGCGTAACTATGGCTACACCTTC